This T cell receptor beta chain was obtained from a study of human thymus T cells. A remark on this clone: Its antigen is currently unknown.

Congenital heart defects were the reason for the corrective surgery that the donors, healthy Finnish infants, were having. Only four of the eight donors provided a 0.5-1 mL blood sample. Study-wide points: The authors found apparently biased V and J gene usage in thymic and blood repertoires.

Using immunoSEQ multiplex PCR, the repertoire was profiled, and TCRdb retains in-frame clones only, with some absent. The table shows tens of thousands of clones, with 94% occurring only once. The ends were cut back, 2 bases at V and 7 bases at J, with 27 bases in the middle. This CDR3 comprises 19 residues. Germline V gives CDR1 SGHDT, CDR2 YYEEEE. The sequence derives from a boy younger than two with a congenital heart defect but otherwise immunologically healthy. The V call is TRBV5-6, the J call TRBJ2-2; D gene ambiguous. The sequenced material came from blood. CDR3 region: CASSFAGSGWGAWGGELFF. As DNA, the CDR3 is TGTGCCAGCAGCTTCGCCGGTTCTGGATGGGGTGCCTGGGGCGGGGAGCTGTTTTTT.